This TCR beta chain was identified in a study of cytomegalovirus exposure and HLA in healthy donors. Whole-study results and caveats: Later, TCR association rates were found to vary by HLA locus, highest for DRB1 and lowest for HLA-C. Later analysis indicated greater clonal expansion among HLA-associated TCR beta chains than among equally common other chains. Later on, analysis showed that most CMV-associated TCR beta chains appeared to be HLA-restricted.

In regard to this clone: Its antigen is undetermined.

Trimming took 8 bases from V and 8 from J, leaving 12 bases between them. CDR3 length equals 12 residues. Germline-derived CDR1 and CDR2 are SNHLY and FYNNEI. PCR amplification relied on 60 Vbeta primers (plus 13 Jbeta primers). Authors' data handling: Some 10 million of the 80 million or so unique TCR beta chains counted in a later analysis were shared. Libraries were prepared by immunoSEQ multiplex PCR; TCRdb keeps only in-frame clonotypes and omits some of them. Clone size and the V and J calls come from that table; the DNA yielded D and trimming. The table has around 90,000 clones, 79% seen once; the top ten hold around 3%.

The sample taken for sequencing was PBMCs. The origin of this receptor is a male donor in good health and CMV-seropositive. The chain has TRBV2 and TRBJ1-4; D unclear. DNA of the CDR3: TGTGCCAGCGGAGCGGTCGCGGAAAAACTGTTTTTT. This translates into CASGAVAEKLFF.